This T cell receptor beta chain derives from a study of blood T cell repertoires in COVID-19. Study summary: Acute and convalescent COVID-19 samples came from the United States, Italy and Spain. The analysed material was cDNA or gDNA that came from T cells, B-cell-depleted T cells, or PBMCs.

Germline CDR1 reads LNHDA; CDR2 reads SQIVND (reference sequence). V lost 4 bases and J lost 2; bases outside the gene matches: 1. This CDR3 comprises 15 residues. The protocol was immunoSEQ multiplex PCR, while the TCRdb copy is restricted to in-frame clones and leaves out a portion. The sample holds about 240,000 clones; 65% to 90% are singletons and the top ten take about 4.4%. The chain uses TRBV19 and TRBJ2-1, with 11 nucleotides matching TRBD1. The sequenced material came from peripheral blood. This clonotype was obtained from a woman in her 70s with acute or convalescent COVID-19. CDR3 loop: CASSKDRGPYNEQFF. DNA for the CDR3: TGTGCCAGTAGTAAGGACAGGGGGCCCTACAATGAGCAGTTCTTC.